This TCR beta chain was captured in a study of blood T cell repertoires in COVID-19. Across the whole study: The samples span acute and convalescent COVID-19 from the United States, Italy and Spain. Nucleic acid was either cDNA or gDNA, and it came from T cells, B-cell-depleted T cells, or PBMCs.

The CDR3 covers 13 residues. Germline V CDR1 and CDR2: SGHNT, YYREEE (reference sequence). Trimming left V 0 bases short and J 6 bases short, with 10 bases between. As originally analysed: Scientists estimated how many nucleated cells there were by amplifying reference gene primers. Using immunoSEQ multiplex PCR, the repertoire was profiled, and TCRdb retains in-frame clones only, with some absent. That table is the source of V, J and clone size, and D and trimming were worked out from the DNA. The profile covers a few hundred thousand clones, with 86% appearing a single time and 1.5% to 2% taken by the ten largest.

Source material: peripheral blood. V gene TRBV5-4 combines with J gene TRBJ2-7; no definite D call. The receptor's source is a woman aged 45-65 years with acute or convalescent COVID-19. This chain's CDR3 is CASSLVEFREQYF. The CDR3 region has the DNA TGTGCCAGCAGCTTGGTGGAGTTTCGCGAGCAGTACTTC.